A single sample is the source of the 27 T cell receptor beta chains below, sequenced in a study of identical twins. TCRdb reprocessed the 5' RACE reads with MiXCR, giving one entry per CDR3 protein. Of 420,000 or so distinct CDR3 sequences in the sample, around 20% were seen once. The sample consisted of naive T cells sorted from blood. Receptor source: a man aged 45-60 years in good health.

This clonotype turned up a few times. As DNA, the CDR3 is TGCGCCAGCAGCCAAGTTGGGGACAGAATAATCTATGGCTACACCTTC. This translates into CASSQVGDRIIYGYTF. The chain has TRBV4-3 and TRBJ1-2; 7 positions agree with TRBD1. The V and J ends lost 1 base and 4 bases, in that order; junction bases with no gene match: 9. The CDR3 length is 16 residues. Looked up from germline, CDR1 is LGHNA and CDR2 is YSLEER.

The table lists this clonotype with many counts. CDR3: CASSLWGRETDTQYF. The CDR3 DNA sequence: TGTGCCAGCAGTTTATGGGGACGGGAAACAGATACGCAGTATTTT. J is TRBJ2-3 and V is TRBV28; possibly TRBD1 or TRBD2 for D (5 bases each). The CDR3 is made up of 15 amino acids. CDR1 and CDR2 from the germline V gene are MDHEN and SYDVKM. V was pared by 0 bases and J by 3 bases, with 10 bases between.

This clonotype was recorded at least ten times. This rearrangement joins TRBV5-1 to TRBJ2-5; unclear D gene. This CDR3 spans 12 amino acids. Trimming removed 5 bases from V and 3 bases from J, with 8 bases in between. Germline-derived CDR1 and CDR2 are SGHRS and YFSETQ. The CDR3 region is CASRGLEETQYF. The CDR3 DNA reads TGCGCCAGCAGGGGATTGGAAGAGACCCAGTACTTC.

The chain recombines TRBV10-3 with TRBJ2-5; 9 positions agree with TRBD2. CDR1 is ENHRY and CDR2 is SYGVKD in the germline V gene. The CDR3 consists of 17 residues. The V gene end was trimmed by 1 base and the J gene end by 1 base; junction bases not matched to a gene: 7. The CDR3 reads CAISEFIAGESQETQYF. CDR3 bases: TGTGCCATCAGTGAGTTTATAGCGGGAGAATCCCAAGAGACCCAGTACTTC.

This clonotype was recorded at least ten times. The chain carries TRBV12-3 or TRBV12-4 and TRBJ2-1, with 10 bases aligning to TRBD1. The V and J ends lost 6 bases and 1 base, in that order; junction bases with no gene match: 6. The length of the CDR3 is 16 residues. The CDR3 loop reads CASRPTGGRSYNEQFF. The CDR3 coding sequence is TGTGCCAGCAGGCCGACAGGGGGCCGGTCCTACAATGAGCAGTTCTTC.

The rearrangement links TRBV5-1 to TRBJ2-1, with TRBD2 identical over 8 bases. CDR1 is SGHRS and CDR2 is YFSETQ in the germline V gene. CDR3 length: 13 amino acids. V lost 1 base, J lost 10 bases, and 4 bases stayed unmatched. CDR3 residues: CASSLTREGEQFF. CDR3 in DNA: TGCGCCAGCAGCTTGACTCGGGAGGGGGAGCAGTTCTTC.

CDR3 DNA: TGTGCCAGCAGCACATACGACAGGGGGGGCTACGAGCAGTACTTC. Translating gives CASSTYDRGGYEQYF. This chain joins TRBV7-9 and TRBJ2-7, with 9 bases matching TRBD1. This CDR3 is built from 15 residues. Trimming removed 5 bases from V and 3 bases from J; junction bases left unmatched: 8. Germline V CDR1 and CDR2: SEHNR, FQNEAQ (reference sequence).

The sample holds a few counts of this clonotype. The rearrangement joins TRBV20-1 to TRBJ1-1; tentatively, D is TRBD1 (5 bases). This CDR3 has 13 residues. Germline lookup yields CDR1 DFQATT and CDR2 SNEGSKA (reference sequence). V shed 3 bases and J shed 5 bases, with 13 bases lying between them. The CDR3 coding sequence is TGCAGTGCTAGTGCCAGGGCCTTGACTGAAGCTTTCTTT. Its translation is CSASARALTEAFF.

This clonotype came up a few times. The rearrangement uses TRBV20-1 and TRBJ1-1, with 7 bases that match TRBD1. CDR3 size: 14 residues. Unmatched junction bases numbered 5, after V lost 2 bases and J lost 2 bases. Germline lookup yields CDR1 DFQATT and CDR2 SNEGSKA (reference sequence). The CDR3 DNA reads TGCAGTGCTAGACCAGGGGGGGGAAACACTGAAGCTTTCTTT. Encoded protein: CSARPGGGNTEAFF.

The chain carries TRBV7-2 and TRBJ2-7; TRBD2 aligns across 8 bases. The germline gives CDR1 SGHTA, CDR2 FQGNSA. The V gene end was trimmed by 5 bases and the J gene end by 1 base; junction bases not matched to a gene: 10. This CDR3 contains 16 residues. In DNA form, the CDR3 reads TGTGCCAGCAGCCCCCTCGGACTAGCCGGTTCCTACGAGCAGTACTTC. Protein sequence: CASSPLGLAGSYEQYF. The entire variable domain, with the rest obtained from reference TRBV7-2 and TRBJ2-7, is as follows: GAGVSQSPSNKVTEKGKDVELRCDPISGHTALYWYRQSLGQGLEFLIYFQGNSAPDKSGLPSDRFSAERTGGSVSTLTIQRTQQEDSAVYLCASSPLGLAGSYEQYFGPGTRLTVT.

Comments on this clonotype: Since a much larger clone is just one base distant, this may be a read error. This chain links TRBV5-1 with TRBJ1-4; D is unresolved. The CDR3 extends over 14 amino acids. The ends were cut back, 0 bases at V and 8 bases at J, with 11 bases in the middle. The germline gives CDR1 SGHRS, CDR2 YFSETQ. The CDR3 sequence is CASSLAMRMEKLFF. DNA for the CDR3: TGCGCCAGCAGCTTGGCAATGAGGATGGAAAAACTGTTTTTT.

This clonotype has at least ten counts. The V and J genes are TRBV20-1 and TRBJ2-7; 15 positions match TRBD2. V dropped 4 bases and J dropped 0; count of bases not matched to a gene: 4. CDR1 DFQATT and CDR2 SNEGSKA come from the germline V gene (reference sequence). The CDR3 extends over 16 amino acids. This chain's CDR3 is CSATGTSGGFSYEQYF. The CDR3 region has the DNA TGCAGTGCTACCGGGACTAGCGGGGGGTTCTCCTACGAGCAGTACTTC.

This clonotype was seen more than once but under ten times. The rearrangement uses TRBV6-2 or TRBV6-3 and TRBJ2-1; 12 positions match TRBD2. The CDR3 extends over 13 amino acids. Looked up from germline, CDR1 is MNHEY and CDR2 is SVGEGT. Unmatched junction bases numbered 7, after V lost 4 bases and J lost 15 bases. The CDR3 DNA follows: TGTGCCAGCAGTTTCGGACTAGCGGGGCTTCCGTTCTTC. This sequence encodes CASSFGLAGLPFF.

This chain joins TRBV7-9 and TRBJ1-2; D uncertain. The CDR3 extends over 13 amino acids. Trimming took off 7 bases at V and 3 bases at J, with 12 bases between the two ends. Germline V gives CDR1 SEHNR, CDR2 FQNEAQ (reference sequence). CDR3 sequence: CASNPSLDYGYTF. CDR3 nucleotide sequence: TGTGCCAGCAACCCGAGTCTGGACTATGGCTACACCTTC.

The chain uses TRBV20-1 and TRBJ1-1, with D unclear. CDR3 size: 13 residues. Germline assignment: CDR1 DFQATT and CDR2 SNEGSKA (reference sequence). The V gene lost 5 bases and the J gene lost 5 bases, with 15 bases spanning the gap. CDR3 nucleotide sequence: TGCAGTGCTGGCTCCACACAGACTACTGAAGCTTTCTTT. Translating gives CSAGSTQTTEAFF.

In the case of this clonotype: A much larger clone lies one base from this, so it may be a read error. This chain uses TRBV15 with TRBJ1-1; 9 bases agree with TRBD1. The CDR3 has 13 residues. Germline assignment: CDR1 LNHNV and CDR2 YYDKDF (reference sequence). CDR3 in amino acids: CATCRDRAAEAFF. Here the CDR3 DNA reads TGTGCCACCTGCAGGGACAGGGCCGCTGAAGCTTTCTTT.

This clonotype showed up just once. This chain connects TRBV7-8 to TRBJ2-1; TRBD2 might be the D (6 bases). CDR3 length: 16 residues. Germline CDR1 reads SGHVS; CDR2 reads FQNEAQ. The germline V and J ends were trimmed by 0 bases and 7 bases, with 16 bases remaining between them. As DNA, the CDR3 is TGTGCCAGCAGCTTAGCGGCGGGGCACGGTTATAATGAGCAGTTCTTC. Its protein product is CASSLAAGHGYNEQFF.

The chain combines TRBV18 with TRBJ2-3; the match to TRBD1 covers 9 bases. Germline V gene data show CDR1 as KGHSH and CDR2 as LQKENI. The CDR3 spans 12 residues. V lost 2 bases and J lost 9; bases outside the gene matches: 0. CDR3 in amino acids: CASSPGTGTQYF. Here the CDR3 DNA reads TGTGCCAGCTCACCAGGGACAGGGACGCAGTATTTT.

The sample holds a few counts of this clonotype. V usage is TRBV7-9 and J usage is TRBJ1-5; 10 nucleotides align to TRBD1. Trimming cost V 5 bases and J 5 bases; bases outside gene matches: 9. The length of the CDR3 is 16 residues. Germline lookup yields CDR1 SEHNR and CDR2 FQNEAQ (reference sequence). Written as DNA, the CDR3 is TGTGCCAGCAGCCCAAGGACAGGGGGGTACGATCAGCCCCAGCATTTT. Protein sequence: CASSPRTGGYDQPQHF.

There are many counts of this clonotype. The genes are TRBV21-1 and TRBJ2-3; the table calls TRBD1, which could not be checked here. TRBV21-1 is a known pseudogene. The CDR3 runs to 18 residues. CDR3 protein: CASSKAVRTGKSTDTQYF. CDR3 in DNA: TGTGCCAGCAGCAAAGCCGTTAGGACAGGGAAGAGCACAGATACGCAGTATTTT.

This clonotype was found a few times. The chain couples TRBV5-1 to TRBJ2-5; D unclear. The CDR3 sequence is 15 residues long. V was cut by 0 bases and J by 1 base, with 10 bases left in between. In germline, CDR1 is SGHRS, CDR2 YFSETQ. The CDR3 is CASSLDRQLQETQYF. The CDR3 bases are TGCGCCAGCAGCTTGGATCGGCAGCTCCAAGAGACCCAGTACTTC.

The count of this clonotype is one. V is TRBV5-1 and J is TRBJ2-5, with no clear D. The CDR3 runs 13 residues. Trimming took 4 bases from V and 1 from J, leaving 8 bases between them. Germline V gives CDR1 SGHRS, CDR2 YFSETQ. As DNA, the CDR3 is TGCGCCAGCAGCAGCCAGCTCCAAGAGACCCAGTACTTC. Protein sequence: CASSSQLQETQYF.

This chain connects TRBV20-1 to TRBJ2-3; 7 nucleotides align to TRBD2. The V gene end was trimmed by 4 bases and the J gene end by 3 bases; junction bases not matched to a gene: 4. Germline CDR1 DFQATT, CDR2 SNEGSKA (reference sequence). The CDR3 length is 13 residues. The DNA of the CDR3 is TGCAGTGCTATGGTTAGCGGGACAGATACGCAGTATTTT. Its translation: CSAMVSGTDTQYF.

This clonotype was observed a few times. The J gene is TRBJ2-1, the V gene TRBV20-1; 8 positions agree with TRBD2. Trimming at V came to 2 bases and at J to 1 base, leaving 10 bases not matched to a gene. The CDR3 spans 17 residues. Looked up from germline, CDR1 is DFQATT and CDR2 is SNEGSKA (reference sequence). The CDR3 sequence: CSARPEAGAPSYNEQFF. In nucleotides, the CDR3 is TGCAGTGCTAGACCCGAAGCGGGAGCCCCGTCCTACAATGAGCAGTTCTTC.

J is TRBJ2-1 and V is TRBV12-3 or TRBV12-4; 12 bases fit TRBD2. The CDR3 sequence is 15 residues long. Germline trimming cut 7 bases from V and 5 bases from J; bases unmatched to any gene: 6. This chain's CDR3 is CASKILAGGDNEQFF. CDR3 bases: TGTGCCAGCAAGATACTAGCGGGAGGAGACAATGAGCAGTTCTTC.

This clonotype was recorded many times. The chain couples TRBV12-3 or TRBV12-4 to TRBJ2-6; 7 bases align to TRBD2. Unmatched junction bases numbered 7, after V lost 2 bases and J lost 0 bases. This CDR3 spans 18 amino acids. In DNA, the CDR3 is TGTGCCAGCAGTTTATGGGTCGGCGGGAGCTCTGGGGCCAACGTCCTGACTTTC. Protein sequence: CASSLWVGGSSGANVLTF.

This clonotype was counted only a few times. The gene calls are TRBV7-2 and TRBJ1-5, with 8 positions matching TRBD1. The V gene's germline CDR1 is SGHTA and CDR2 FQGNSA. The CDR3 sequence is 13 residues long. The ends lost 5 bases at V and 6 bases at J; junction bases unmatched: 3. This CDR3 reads CASSPDRGQPQHF. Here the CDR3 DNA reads TGTGCCAGCAGCCCAGACAGGGGTCAGCCCCAGCATTTT.